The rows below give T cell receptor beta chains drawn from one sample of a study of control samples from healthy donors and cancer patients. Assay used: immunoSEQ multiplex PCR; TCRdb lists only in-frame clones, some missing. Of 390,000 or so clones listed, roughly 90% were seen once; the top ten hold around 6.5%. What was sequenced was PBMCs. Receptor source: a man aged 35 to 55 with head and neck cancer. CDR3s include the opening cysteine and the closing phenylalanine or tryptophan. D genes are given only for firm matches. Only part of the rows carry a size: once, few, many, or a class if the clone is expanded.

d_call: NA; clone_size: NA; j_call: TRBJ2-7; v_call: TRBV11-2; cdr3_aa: CASSFGGVPSYEQYF; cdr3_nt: TGTGCCAGCAGCTTCGGTGGGGTCCCCTCCTACGAGCAGTACTTC
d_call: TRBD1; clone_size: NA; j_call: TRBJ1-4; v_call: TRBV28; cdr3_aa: CASSSYRDRGLLWEKLFF; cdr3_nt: TGTGCCAGCAGTTCTTACCGGGACAGGGGGCTATTGTGGGAAAAACTGTTTTTT
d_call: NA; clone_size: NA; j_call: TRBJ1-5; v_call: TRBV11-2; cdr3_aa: CASSFGDGSNQPQHF; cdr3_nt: TGTGCCAGCAGCTTCGGGGACGGGAGCAATCAGCCCCAGCATTTT
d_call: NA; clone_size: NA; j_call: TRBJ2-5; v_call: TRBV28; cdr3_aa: CASRLRGAGETQYF; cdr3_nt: TGTGCCAGCAGACTACGGGGGGCCGGAGAGACCCAGTACTTC
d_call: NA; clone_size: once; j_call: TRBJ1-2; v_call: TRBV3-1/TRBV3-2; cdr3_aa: CASSQDVPNDGYTF; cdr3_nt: TGTGCCAGCAGCCAAGATGTACCTAACGATGGCTACACCTTC
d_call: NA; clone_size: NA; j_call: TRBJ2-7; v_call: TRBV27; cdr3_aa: CASSPGPPEQYF; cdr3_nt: TGTGCCAGCAGCCCGGGGCCCCCCGAGCAGTACTTC
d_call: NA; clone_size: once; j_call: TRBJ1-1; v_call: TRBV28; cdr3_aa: CASSPPGRELTEAFF; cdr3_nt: TGTGCCAGCAGTCCCCCGGGACGGGAGCTCACTGAAGCTTTCTTT
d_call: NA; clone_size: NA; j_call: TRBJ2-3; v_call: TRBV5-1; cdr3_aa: CASTPDGSTDTQYF; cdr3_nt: TGCGCCAGCACCCCGGACGGAAGCACAGATACGCAGTATTTT
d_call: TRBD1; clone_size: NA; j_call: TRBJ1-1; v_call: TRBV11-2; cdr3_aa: CASSPWVGTANTEAFF; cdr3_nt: TGTGCCAGCAGCCCCTGGGTGGGGACAGCGAACACTGAAGCTTTCTTT
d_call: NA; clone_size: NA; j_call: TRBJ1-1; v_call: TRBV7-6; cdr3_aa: CASSSLEPGTEAFF; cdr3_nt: TGTGCCAGCAGCTCCCTAGAACCGGGGACTGAAGCTTTCTTT
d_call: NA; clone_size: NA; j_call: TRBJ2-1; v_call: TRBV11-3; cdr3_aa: CASSLLGGNEQFF; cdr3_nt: TGTGCCAGCAGCCTCCTCGGGGGCAATGAGCAGTTCTTC
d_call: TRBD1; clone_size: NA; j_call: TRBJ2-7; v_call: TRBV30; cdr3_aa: CAWGGMGTEAYEQYF; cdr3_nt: TGTGCCTGGGGGGGTATGGGGACAGAGGCCTACGAGCAGTACTTC
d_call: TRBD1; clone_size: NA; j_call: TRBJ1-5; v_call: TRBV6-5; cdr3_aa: CATQTGLSNQPQHF; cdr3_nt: TGTGCCACCCAGACAGGGCTTAGCAATCAGCCCCAGCATTTT
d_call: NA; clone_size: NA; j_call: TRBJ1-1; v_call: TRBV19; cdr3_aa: CASTAQAPMNTEAFF; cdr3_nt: TGTGCCAGTACAGCACAGGCCCCCATGAACACTGAAGCTTTCTTT
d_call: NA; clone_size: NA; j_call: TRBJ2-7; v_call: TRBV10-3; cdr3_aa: CAISPVGGSYEQYF; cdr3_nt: TGTGCCATCAGTCCGGTCGGGGGTAGCTACGAGCAGTACTTC
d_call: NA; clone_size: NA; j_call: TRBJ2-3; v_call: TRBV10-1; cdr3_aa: CTSSVGGSTDTQYF; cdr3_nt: TGCACCAGCAGTGTAGGGGGAAGCACAGATACGCAGTATTTT
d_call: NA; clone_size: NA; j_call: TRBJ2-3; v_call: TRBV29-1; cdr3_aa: CSARTSTDTQYF; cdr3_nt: TGCAGCGCACGGACAAGCACAGATACGCAGTATTTT
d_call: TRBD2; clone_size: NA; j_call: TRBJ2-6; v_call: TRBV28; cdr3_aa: CASSGPGLANSGANVLTF; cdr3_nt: TGTGCCAGCAGTGGCCCGGGACTAGCAAACTCTGGGGCCAACGTCCTGACTTTC
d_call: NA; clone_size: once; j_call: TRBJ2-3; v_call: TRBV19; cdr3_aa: CASSIGQWPDTQYF; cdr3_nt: TGTGCCAGTAGTATAGGACAATGGCCAGATACGCAGTATTTT
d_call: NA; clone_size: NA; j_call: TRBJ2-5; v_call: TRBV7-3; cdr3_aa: CASSPQGRETQYF; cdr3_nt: TGTGCCAGCAGCCCTCAGGGCCGGGAGACCCAGTACTTC
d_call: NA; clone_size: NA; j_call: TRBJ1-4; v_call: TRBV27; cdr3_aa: CASSLKAATNEKLFF; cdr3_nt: TGTGCCAGCAGTTTAAAGGCAGCAACTAATGAAAAACTGTTTTTT
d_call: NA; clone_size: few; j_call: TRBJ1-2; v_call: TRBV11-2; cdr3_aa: CASSLDRGEGYTF; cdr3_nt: TGTGCCAGCAGCTTAGATCGGGGTGAAGGCTACACCTTC
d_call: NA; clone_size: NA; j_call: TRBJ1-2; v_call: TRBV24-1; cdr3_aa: CATSARERGYTF; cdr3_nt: TGTGCCACCAGTGCTCGAGAACGTGGCTACACCTTC
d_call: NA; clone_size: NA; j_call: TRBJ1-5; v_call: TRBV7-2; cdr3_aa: CASSFREYQPQHF; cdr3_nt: TGTGCCAGCAGCTTTAGGGAGTATCAGCCCCAGCATTTT
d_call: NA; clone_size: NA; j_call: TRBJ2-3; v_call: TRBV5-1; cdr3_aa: CASSLAVAARADTQYF; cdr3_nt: TGCGCCAGCAGCTTGGCCGTGGCAGCAAGGGCAGATACGCAGTATTTT
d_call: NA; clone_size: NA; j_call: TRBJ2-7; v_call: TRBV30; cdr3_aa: CAWSKERAGTYEQYF; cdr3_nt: TGTGCCTGGAGTAAGGAAAGGGCTGGGACCTACGAGCAGTACTTC
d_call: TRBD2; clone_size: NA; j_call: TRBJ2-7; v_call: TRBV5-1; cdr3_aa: CASSLGVGGSYEQYF; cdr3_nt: TGCGCCAGCAGCTTGGGAGTGGGCGGGAGTTACGAGCAGTACTTC
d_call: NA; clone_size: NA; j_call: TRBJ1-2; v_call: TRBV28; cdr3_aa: CASSPGQFGYTF; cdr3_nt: TGTGCCAGCAGTCCTGGACAGTTTGGCTACACCTTC
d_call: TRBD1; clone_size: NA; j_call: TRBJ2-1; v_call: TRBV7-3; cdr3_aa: CASSLGQGIFNEQFF; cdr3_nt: TGTGCCAGCAGCTTGGGACAGGGGATTTTCAATGAGCAGTTCTTC
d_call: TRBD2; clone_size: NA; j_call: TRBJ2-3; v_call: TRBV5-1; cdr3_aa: CASSSPRDAGTSGGIVADTQYF; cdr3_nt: TGCGCCAGCAGCTCCCCTCGGGACGCAGGGACTAGCGGGGGGATTGTCGCAGATACGCAGTATTTT
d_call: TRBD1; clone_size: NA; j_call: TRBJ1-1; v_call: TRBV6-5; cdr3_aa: CASSNRGTEAFF; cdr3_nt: TGTGCCAGCAGTAACAGGGGCACTGAAGCTTTCTTT
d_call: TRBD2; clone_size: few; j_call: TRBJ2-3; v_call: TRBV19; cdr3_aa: CASSKGPTSGITDTQYF; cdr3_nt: TGTGCCAGTAGTAAGGGACCGACTAGCGGGATCACAGATACGCAGTATTTT
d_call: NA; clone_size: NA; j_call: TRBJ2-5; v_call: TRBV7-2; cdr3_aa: CASTLFVGSETQYF; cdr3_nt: TGTGCCAGCACTCTTTTCGTCGGATCAGAGACCCAGTACTTC
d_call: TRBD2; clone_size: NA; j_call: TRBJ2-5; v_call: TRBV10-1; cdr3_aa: CASSESMTGGDQETQYF; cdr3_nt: TGCGCCAGCAGTGAGTCGATGACGGGAGGAGACCAAGAGACCCAGTACTTC
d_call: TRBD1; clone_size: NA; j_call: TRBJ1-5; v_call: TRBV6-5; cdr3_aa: CASRPRQGAQPQHF; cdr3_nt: TGTGCCAGCAGACCCCGACAGGGGGCTCAGCCCCAGCATTTT
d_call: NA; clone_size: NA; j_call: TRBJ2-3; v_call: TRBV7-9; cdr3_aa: CSGATDTQYF; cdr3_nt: TGTTCGGGGGCCACAGATACGCAGTATTTT
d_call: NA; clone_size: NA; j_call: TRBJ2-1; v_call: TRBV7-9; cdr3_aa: CASSLGPRSNEQFF; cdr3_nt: TGTGCCAGCAGCTTAGGCCCAAGGTCCAATGAGCAGTTCTTC
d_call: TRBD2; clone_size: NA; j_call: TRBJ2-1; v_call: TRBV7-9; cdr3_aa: CASSLGGTSVEQFF; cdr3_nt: TGTGCCAGCAGCTTAGGAGGGACTAGTGTTGAGCAGTTCTTC
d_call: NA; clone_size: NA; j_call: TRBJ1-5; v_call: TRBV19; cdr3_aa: CASSTGRDNQPQHF; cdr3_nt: TGTGCCAGTAGTACTGGACGGGACAATCAGCCCCAGCATTTT
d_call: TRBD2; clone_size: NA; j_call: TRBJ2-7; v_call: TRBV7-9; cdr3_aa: CASSLAYGSGGFYEQYF; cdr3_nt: TGTGCCAGCAGCTTAGCTTACGGTAGCGGGGGGTTCTACGAGCAGTACTTC
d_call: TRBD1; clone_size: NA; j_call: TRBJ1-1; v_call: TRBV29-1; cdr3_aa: CSAATGGDTEAFF; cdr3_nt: TGCAGCGCTGCTACAGGGGGGGACACTGAAGCTTTCTTT
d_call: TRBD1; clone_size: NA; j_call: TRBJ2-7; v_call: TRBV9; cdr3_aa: CASSVGDRGPNEQYF; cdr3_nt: TGTGCCAGCAGCGTAGGGGACAGGGGGCCAAACGAGCAGTACTTC
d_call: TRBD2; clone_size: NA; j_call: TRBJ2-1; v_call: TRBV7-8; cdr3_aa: CASRRLAAGGNEQFF; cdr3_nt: TGTGCCAGCAGACGACTAGCGGCTGGGGGCAATGAGCAGTTCTTC
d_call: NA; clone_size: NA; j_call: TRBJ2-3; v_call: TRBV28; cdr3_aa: CASKVGGASADTQYF; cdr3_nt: TGTGCCAGCAAGGTGGGTGGGGCGAGTGCAGATACGCAGTATTTT
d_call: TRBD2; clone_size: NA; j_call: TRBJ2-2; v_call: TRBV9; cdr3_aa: CASSVATLAGGIELFF; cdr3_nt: TGTGCCAGCAGCGTAGCTACACTAGCGGGGGGAATAGAGCTGTTTTTT
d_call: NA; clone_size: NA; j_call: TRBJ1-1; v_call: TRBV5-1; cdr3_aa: CASSRDRRNTEAFF; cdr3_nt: TGCGCCAGCAGCCGTGACAGGCGGAACACTGAAGCTTTCTTT
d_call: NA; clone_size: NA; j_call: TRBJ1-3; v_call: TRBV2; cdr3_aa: CASTGGFSGNTIYF; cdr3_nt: TGTGCCAGTACGGGGGGCTTTTCTGGAAACACCATATATTTT
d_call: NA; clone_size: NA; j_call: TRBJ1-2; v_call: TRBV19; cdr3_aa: CASSQDGKYGYTF; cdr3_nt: TGTGCCAGTAGCCAGGACGGAAAATATGGCTACACCTTC
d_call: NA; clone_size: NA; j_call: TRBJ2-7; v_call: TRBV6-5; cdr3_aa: CASSYRVSNEQYF; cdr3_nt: TGTGCCAGCAGTTACCGTGTTTCCAACGAGCAGTACTTC
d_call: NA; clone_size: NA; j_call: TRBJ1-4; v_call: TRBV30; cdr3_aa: CAWSLGGGNEKLFF; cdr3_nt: TGTGCCTGGAGTCTAGGAGGGGGGAATGAAAAACTGTTTTTT
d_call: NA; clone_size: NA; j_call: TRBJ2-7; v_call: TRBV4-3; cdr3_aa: CASSQESLSYEQYF; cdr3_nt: TGCGCCAGCAGCCAAGAGTCATTATCCTACGAGCAGTACTTC
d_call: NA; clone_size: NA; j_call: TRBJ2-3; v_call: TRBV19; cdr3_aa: CASNRGATTDTQYF; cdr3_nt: TGTGCCTCCAACCGGGGGGCAACCACAGATACGCAGTATTTT
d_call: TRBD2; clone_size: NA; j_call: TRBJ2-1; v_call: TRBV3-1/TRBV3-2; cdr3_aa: CASSAPGLAGVNEQFF; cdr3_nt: TGTGCCAGCAGCGCGCCGGGACTAGCGGGAGTCAATGAGCAGTTCTTC
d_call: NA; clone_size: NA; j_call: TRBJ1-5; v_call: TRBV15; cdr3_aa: CATRDPTNFLNQPQHF; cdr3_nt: TGTGCCACCAGGGACCCAACTAACTTTCTTAATCAGCCCCAGCATTTT
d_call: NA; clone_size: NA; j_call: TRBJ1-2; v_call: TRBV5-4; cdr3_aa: CASSYGRGSFGYTF; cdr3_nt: TGTGCCAGCAGCTACGGCAGGGGTTCTTTTGGCTACACCTTC